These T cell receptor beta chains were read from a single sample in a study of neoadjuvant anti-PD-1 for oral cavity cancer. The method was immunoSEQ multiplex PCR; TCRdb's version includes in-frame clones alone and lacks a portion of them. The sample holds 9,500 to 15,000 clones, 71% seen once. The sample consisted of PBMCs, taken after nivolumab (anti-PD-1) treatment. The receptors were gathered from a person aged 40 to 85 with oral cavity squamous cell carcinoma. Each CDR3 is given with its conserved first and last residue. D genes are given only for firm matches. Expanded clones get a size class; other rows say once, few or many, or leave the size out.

cdr3_aa: CASSGDSNQPQHF
cdr3_nt: TGTGCCTCCAGCGGGGATAGCAATCAGCCCCAGCATTTT
j_call: TRBJ1-5
v_call: TRBV30
clone_size: NA
d_call: NA

cdr3_aa: CASSLAGLGYGYTF
cdr3_nt: TGTGCCAGCAGCTTAGCTGGTTTGGGTTATGGCTACACCTTC
j_call: TRBJ1-2
v_call: TRBV7-9
clone_size: NA
d_call: NA

cdr3_aa: CAISDRGPDNSPLHF
cdr3_nt: TGTGCCATCAGTGACAGGGGGCCCGATAATTCACCCCTCCACTTT
j_call: TRBJ1-6
v_call: TRBV10-3
clone_size: NA
d_call: TRBD1

cdr3_aa: CASARDSSTDTQYF
cdr3_nt: TGTGCCAGCGCCCGGGACAGTAGCACAGATACGCAGTATTTT
j_call: TRBJ2-3
v_call: TRBV2
clone_size: NA
d_call: TRBD1

cdr3_aa: CASSLGFGRQYF
cdr3_nt: TGCGCCAGCAGCTTGGGTTTCGGACGGCAGTACTTC
j_call: TRBJ2-5
v_call: TRBV5-1
clone_size: NA
d_call: NA

cdr3_aa: CATSRGYSYNEQFF
cdr3_nt: TGTGCCACCAGCAGGGGCTATTCTTACAATGAGCAGTTCTTC
j_call: TRBJ2-1
v_call: TRBV15
clone_size: NA
d_call: NA

cdr3_aa: CAWSLIGGQPQHF
cdr3_nt: TGTGCCTGGAGCCTCATAGGGGGTCAGCCCCAGCATTTT
j_call: TRBJ1-5
v_call: TRBV30
clone_size: NA
d_call: NA

cdr3_aa: CASSEWMGTGVQPQHF
cdr3_nt: TGTGCCAGCAGTGAGTGGATGGGGACAGGTGTGCAGCCCCAGCATTTT
j_call: TRBJ1-5
v_call: TRBV27
clone_size: few
d_call: TRBD1

cdr3_aa: CASSRDRYNTEAFF
cdr3_nt: TGCGCCAGCAGCCGGGACCGTTATAACACTGAAGCTTTCTTT
j_call: TRBJ1-1
v_call: TRBV5-1
clone_size: NA
d_call: NA

cdr3_aa: CASSQTGGERETQYF
cdr3_nt: TGTGCCAGCAGCCAAACTGGCGGGGAGAGAGAGACCCAGTACTTC
j_call: TRBJ2-5
v_call: TRBV9
clone_size: NA
d_call: NA

cdr3_aa: CASSLVRALRDNEQFF
cdr3_nt: TGTGCCAGCAGCTTAGTAAGGGCTTTGAGGGACAATGAGCAGTTCTTC
j_call: TRBJ2-1
v_call: TRBV7-8
clone_size: NA
d_call: NA

cdr3_aa: CSVVGANGYTF
cdr3_nt: TGCAGCGTTGTAGGGGCCAACGGCTACACCTTC
j_call: TRBJ1-2
v_call: TRBV29-1
clone_size: NA
d_call: NA

cdr3_aa: CASSPNSYNSPLHF
cdr3_nt: TGTGCCAGCAGCCCTAACTCCTATAATTCACCCCTCCACTTT
j_call: TRBJ1-6
v_call: TRBV28
clone_size: once
d_call: NA

cdr3_aa: CASSHRTGANYGYTF
cdr3_nt: TGTGCCAGCAGCCACCGGACAGGAGCTAACTATGGCTACACCTTC
j_call: TRBJ1-2
v_call: TRBV7-8
clone_size: few
d_call: TRBD1

cdr3_aa: CASSNGLAGVKTQYF
cdr3_nt: TGTGCCAGCAGCAATGGACTAGCGGGAGTGAAGACCCAGTACTTC
j_call: TRBJ2-5
v_call: TRBV5-6
clone_size: NA
d_call: TRBD2

cdr3_aa: CASSLLIRTDTQYF
cdr3_nt: TGTGCCAGCAGCTTATTAATACGCACAGATACGCAGTATTTT
j_call: TRBJ2-3
v_call: TRBV7-3
clone_size: NA
d_call: NA

cdr3_aa: CASSLDEWETQYF
cdr3_nt: TGTGCCAGCAGCTTGGACGAATGGGAGACCCAGTACTTC
j_call: TRBJ2-5
v_call: TRBV9
clone_size: NA
d_call: NA

cdr3_aa: CASSFIRLIYPIQETQYF
cdr3_nt: TGTGCCAGCAGTTTCATACGCCTAATTTACCCAATTCAAGAGACCCAGTACTTC
j_call: TRBJ2-5
v_call: TRBV27
clone_size: NA
d_call: NA

cdr3_aa: CASSRGGGPGELFF
cdr3_nt: TGTGCCAGTAGTAGAGGTGGGGGTCCCGGGGAGCTGTTTTTT
j_call: TRBJ2-2
v_call: TRBV19
clone_size: NA
d_call: NA

cdr3_aa: CSAGILGEQFF
cdr3_nt: TGCAGTGCTGGGATTCTTGGTGAGCAGTTCTTC
j_call: TRBJ2-1
v_call: TRBV20-1
clone_size: once
d_call: NA